Below, 14 T cell receptor beta chains from the same sample are listed, as sequenced in a study of T-cell memory formation after mild COVID-19. Using its own MiXCR run on the 5' RACE reads, TCRdb lists one record per CDR3 protein. The table has approximately 260,000 distinct CDR3 sequences, over 15% seen once. Material: PBMCs or a T cell subset sorted from them (not recorded which). These receptors were taken from a man aged 18 to 29 who had mild COVID-19 (a few samples of this study predate the infection). Cell type and time point are not known.

The chain uses TRBV21-1 and TRBJ2-3; TRBD2 is the table's D call, not checked against the DNA. TRBV21-1 constitutes a pseudogene. The CDR3 length is 17 residues. This chain's CDR3 is CASSKGRCGGMADTQYF. CDR3 bases: TGTGCCAGCAGCAAAGGAAGGTGCGGGGGGATGGCAGATACGCAGTATTTT.

This clonotype was recorded a few times. V usage is TRBV20-1 and J usage is TRBJ2-3; no clear D gene. Germline loops: CDR1 DFQATT, CDR2 SNEGSKA (reference sequence). The length of the CDR3 is 13 residues. Trimming removed 5 bases at V and 0 bases at J, with 9 bases between. Written as DNA, the CDR3 is TGCAGTGCTTGCCCTCGAAGCACAGATACGCAGTATTTT. Translation gives CSACPRSTDTQYF.

The sample holds many counts of this clonotype. V gene TRBV10-2 combines with J gene TRBJ2-5; 10 nucleotides agree with TRBD1. Germline loops: CDR1 WSHSY, CDR2 SAAADI. Losses at the gene ends were 6 bases for V and 4 bases for J; bases not matched to a gene: 8. The CDR3 is 15 amino acids. CDR3 protein: CASSDRDRGGETQYF. CDR3 bases: TGCGCCAGCAGCGACAGGGACAGGGGAGGAGAGACCCAGTACTTC.

The chain recombines TRBV7-9 with TRBJ2-3; no definite D call. The CDR3 is 15 amino acids. Trimming shortened V by 4 bases and J by 0 bases, and 11 bases separated the two germline ends. Germline-derived CDR1 and CDR2 are SEHNR and FQNEAQ (reference sequence). CDR3 sequence: CASSSPLGSTDTQYF. DNA of the CDR3: TGTGCCAGCAGCTCCCCCCTCGGGAGCACAGATACGCAGTATTTT.

This clonotype came up a few times. This chain uses TRBV27 with TRBJ1-5; TRBD1 is a possible D gene (6 bases). Trimming took off 6 bases at V and 7 bases at J, with 13 bases between the two ends. This CDR3 comprises 13 residues. Germline CDR1 is MNHEY and CDR2 is SMNVEV (reference sequence). The CDR3 sequence is CASSARRGQPQHF. CDR3 nucleotides: TGTGCCAGCAGCGCCCGGAGGGGGCAGCCCCAGCATTTT.

This chain joins TRBV7-3 and TRBJ1-5, with 7 bases matching TRBD1. The CDR3 has 14 residues. V trimming: 7 bases; J trimming: 0 bases; junction bases outside the gene matches: 3. Germline V gene data show CDR1 as SGHTA and CDR2 as FQGTGA. The CDR3 DNA reads TGTGCCAGCACCGGGACAGCTAGCAATCAGCCCCAGCATTTT. Encoded protein: CASTGTASNQPQHF. Based on the CDR3 plus reference TRBV7-3 and TRBJ1-5, the full variable domain is GAGVSQTPSNKVTEKGKYVELRCDPISGHTALYWYRQSLGQGPEFLIYFQGTGAADDSGLPNDRFFAVRPEGSVSTLKIQRTERGDSAVYLCASTGTASNQPQHFGDGTRLSIL.

This clonotype was seen more than once but under ten times. This rearrangement joins TRBV12-3 or TRBV12-4 to TRBJ1-2; the match to TRBD1 covers 9 bases. V was clipped by 5 bases and J by 5 bases; unmatched bases: 9. CDR3 length: 15 residues. CDR3 coding DNA: TGTGCCAGCAGTCCAACTGACAGGGGGAGATATGGCTACACCTTC. Protein sequence: CASSPTDRGRYGYTF.

This clonotype came up many times. The rearrangement joins TRBV7-8 to TRBJ2-1; 9 nucleotides match TRBD1. This CDR3 is 15 amino acids long. The germline gives CDR1 SGHVS, CDR2 FQNEAQ. The V segment lost 5 bases and the J segment 3 bases; nucleotides outside the gene matches: 5. This chain's CDR3 is CASSVTGGLYNEQFF. The CDR3 DNA is TGTGCCAGCAGCGTGACAGGGGGACTCTACAATGAGCAGTTCTTC.

The chain uses TRBV5-1 and TRBJ1-1; TRBD1 matches at 7 bases. The length of the CDR3 is 15 residues. Trimming at V came to 4 bases and at J to 3 bases, leaving 9 bases not matched to a gene. CDR1 and CDR2 from the germline V gene are SGHRS and YFSETQ. Here the CDR3 reads CASSEKTGMDTEAFF. In DNA, the CDR3 is TGCGCCAGCAGCGAGAAGACAGGGATGGACACTGAAGCTTTCTTT.

The chain recombines TRBV7-3 with TRBJ1-6; TRBD1 aligns across 12 bases. From germline, CDR1 is SGHTA and CDR2 FQGTGA. Trimming took 5 bases from V and 9 from J; bases not matched to a gene: 5. There are 15 residues in the CDR3. CDR3 loop: CASSLRDRGLSPLHF. DNA of the CDR3: TGTGCCAGCAGCCTCCGGGACAGGGGGCTTTCACCCCTCCACTTT.

This clonotype has only a few counts. The chain recombines TRBV19 with TRBJ1-6; D is ambiguous. Per the germline V gene, CDR1 is LNHDA and CDR2 is SQIVND (reference sequence). This CDR3 is built from 16 residues. Trimming took 3 bases from V and 9 from J, leaving 18 bases between them. The CDR3 here is CASSIEDMGFGSPLHF. The CDR3 DNA reads TGTGCCAGTAGTATTGAGGATATGGGGTTTGGTTCACCCCTCCACTTT.

This clonotype turned up a few times. This chain connects TRBV13 to TRBJ1-1; D remains unclear. The germline V gene has CDR1 PRHDT and CDR2 FYEKMQ (reference sequence). The ends were cut back, 2 bases at V and 8 bases at J, with 12 bases in the middle. The CDR3 has 13 residues. The DNA for the CDR3 is TGTGCCAGCAGCTTAAGGGCAGGAAGAGAAGCTTTCTTT. It encodes CASSLRAGREAFF.

V is TRBV10-3 and J is TRBJ1-2, with D perhaps matching TRBD1 (6 bases). Deletions cut 8 bases from V and 8 bases from J, with 12 bases between. The germline gives CDR1 ENHRY, CDR2 SYGVKD. CDR3 size: 11 residues. The CDR3 protein is CAILGQTGYTF. DNA for the CDR3: TGTGCCATCCTTGGACAGACCGGCTACACCTTC.

The chain joins TRBV4-2 to TRBJ1-5, with D unresolved. The germline CDR1 and CDR2 sequences are LGHNA and YNFKEQ. This CDR3 spans 14 amino acids. Trimming pared 1 base from V and 7 bases from J, leaving 11 bases between. CDR3 in DNA: TGTGCCAGCAGCCAAGTGGGTGTTACCCAGCCCCAGCATTTT. This gives the protein CASSQVGVTQPQHF.